This T cell receptor (beta chain) stems from a study of OX40 agonist ivuxolimab in advanced cancers. Whole-study context: Prior therapy, whether anti-PD-1, anti-PD-L1 or anti-CTLA-4, was allowed, and 40% had some. General observations from the study: Expanded clones were, on average, more numerous in CD8+ T cells than in CD4+. Those patients achieving a partial response at 0.1-3.0 mg/kg showed among the lowest clonal expansion.

Exclusion applied to patients with autoimmune disease history or systemic immunosuppression. Sequencing used immunoSEQ multiplex PCR; TCRdb keeps in-frame clones, though not all of them. The sample consists of about 110,000 clones, roughly 87% of them appearing once. On this clone itself: Its antigen is unknown.

This specimen consisted of CD4+ or CD8+ T cells sorted from blood, obtained in a trial of the OX40 agonist ivuxolimab. This sequence originates from an adult with an advanced solid tumor such as melanoma, head and neck, liver or kidney cancer.

The CDR3 here is CASSFLSEIADTQYF. CDR3 in DNA: TGCGCCAGCAGCTTCCTTAGTGAAATTGCAGATACGCAGTATTTT. The chain employs TRBV5-1 and TRBJ2-3; D uncertain. Germline V gene data show CDR1 as SGHRS and CDR2 as YFSETQ. V was clipped by 2 bases and J by 4 bases, with 14 bases between them. This CDR3 is 15 amino acids long.